This TCR beta chain was sequenced for a study of a mutant IDH1 vaccine in newly diagnosed glioma (dated by TCRdb to the early 2020s). In the study overall: Eight vaccinations were administered to patients in weeks 1, 3, 5, 7, 11, 15, 19 and 23, corresponding to visits V03 through V10. Vaccination began 4-6 weeks after radiotherapy alone, or alongside temozolomide cycles in the chemotherapy-containing groups. Of the approximately 30 treated patients, 62.5% were male and 37.5% were female, and a mean age of 40.4 years was recorded. Prior to enrollment, patients had been given standard therapy consisting of radiotherapy alone, temozolomide alone, or radiochemotherapy with temozolomide, with the combination given to most patients. Peripheral blood samples were drawn at six visits, namely V03 (baseline), V05, V07, V10, V12 and V13. For exploratory analyses, approximately 25 treated patients had longitudinal TCRB deep sequencing done wherever samples were available.

In light of the paper, this sample's time point label describes: week 23, last vaccination. Every vaccine dose consisted of 300 ug of a 20-mer mutant IDH1 peptide in Montanide, administered subcutaneously together with topical imiquimod. The donors had newly diagnosed IDH1-mutant astrocytomas of WHO grade 3 or 4 that showed loss of nuclear ATRX. The samples were drawn from NOA16, a multicentre, single-arm, open-label phase I trial in Germany that tested a mutant IDH1 peptide vaccine in humans for the first time. Genomic DNA for TCRB sequencing was isolated from EDTA blood with the DNeasy Blood and Tissue Kit. In the germline V gene (reference sequence), CDR1 corresponds to LNHNV and CDR2 to YYDKDF. Including the terminal cysteine and phenylalanine, the CDR3 comprises 15 residues. Only the CDR3 DNA stays, 45 bases, in frame from base 1. V loses 1 base, J loses 0 bases, and the germline ends lie 10 bases apart.

The paper as a whole reports these results and caveats: The authors stated that sample limitations prevented analyses of patient blood samples from being reproduced. No apparent relationship was observed between pseudoprogression and alterations in the top peripheral T cell clonotypes detected by TCRB sequencing. Vaccine-induced immune responses across multiple MHC alleles were detected in about 92% of patients. Selection of PBMC samples for TCRB deep sequencing was based on availability.

With respect to this clone: Its specific antigen is unknown. No base quality values were provided; no much bigger clone lies one nucleotide off.

The library was generated by the immunoSEQ multiplex PCR assay. Rearranged TCR beta chain sequences were amplified using the hsTCRB Kit according to the manufacturer's protocol. Sequencing of TCRB libraries was carried out on an Illumina MiSeq. As for the authors' bioinformatics: The proprietary platform of the kit vendor was used for demultiplexing, trimming and gene mapping. This is the immuneACCESS table as TCRdb keeps it, with only in-frame sequences that have V and J called. A part of the clones is gone; compared with another copy, unresolved V genes explain less than half, and the rest is unexplained. That table supplies the V and J calls and clone size; D and trimming were determined from the DNA. The sample table lists approximately 67,000 clones, approximately 80% of them with a count of one. 13% of the sample is held by the ten biggest clonotypes.

The material was PBMCs, obtained from a glioma patient whose treatment included an IDH1 peptide vaccine. Here the chain combines TRBV15 and TRBJ2-7; matching of 6 bases hints at TRBD2 as the D gene. The sequence was obtained from a young man with glioma. The CDR3 here reads CATSRVGGPSYEQYF. The nucleotides read TGTGCCACCAGCAGAGTTGGAGGGCCCTCCTACGAGCAGTACTTC.